Listed below are T cell receptor beta chains from one sample, sequenced in a study of blood T cell repertoires in COVID-19. Produced via immunoSEQ multiplex PCR; TCRdb's table is partial and in-frame only. The table lists under 300,000 clones, roughly 90% of them singletons, with around 3% in the top ten. The sequencing sample was made of PBMCs or T cells enriched from blood (not recorded which). The source of these receptors is a woman aged 50 to 60 who had recovered from COVID-19. The CDR3 runs from the conserved cysteine through the conserved F or W. The D gene is left open where the match is weak. Rows give clone size only sometimes, using once, few, many, or a class for an expanded clone.

clone_size	v_call	d_call	j_call	cdr3_aa	cdr3_nt
.	TRBV28	.	TRBJ1-1	CASSLWDGGNTEAFF	TGTGCCAGCAGTTTATGGGACGGAGGGAACACTGAAGCTTTCTTT
.	TRBV5-1	.	TRBJ2-1	CASSLMTASSYNEQFF	TGCGCCAGCAGCCTCATGACAGCCAGCTCCTACAATGAGCAGTTCTTC
.	TRBV3-1/TRBV3-2	.	TRBJ2-1	CASSQVLFNEQFF	TGTGCCAGCAGCCAAGTTCTTTTCAATGAGCAGTTCTTC
.	TRBV5-1	TRBD2	TRBJ2-7	CASSLTSGSYEQYF	TGCGCCAGCAGCTTGACTAGCGGGAGCTACGAGCAGTACTTC
.	TRBV7-8	TRBD1	TRBJ2-1	CASSRDGTTGGIYNEQFF	TGTGCCAGCAGCCGAGACGGAACGACAGGGGGTATCTACAATGAGCAGTTCTTC
.	TRBV6-2/TRBV6-3	TRBD2	TRBJ2-7	CASSYSGTSGRARWEQYF	TGTGCCAGCAGTTACTCCGGGACTAGCGGGAGGGCCCGATGGGAGCAGTACTTC
few	TRBV11-2	.	TRBJ2-7	CASSSIRDSSFEQYF	TGTGCCAGCAGCTCAATTCGCGATAGCTCTTTTGAGCAGTACTTC
once	TRBV6-5	.	TRBJ1-2	CASRTGLSVYTF	TGTGCCAGCAGGACCGGGTTGTCCGTCTACACCTTC
.	TRBV5-4	TRBD2	TRBJ2-1	CASSLGGAGERGNEQFF	TGTGCCAGCAGCTTGGGAGGAGCGGGAGAGCGTGGTAATGAGCAGTTCTTC
.	TRBV4-2	TRBD2	TRBJ2-2	CASSQDSLAGVDGGELFF	TGTGCCAGCAGCCAAGATAGTCTAGCGGGAGTCGACGGCGGGGAGCTGTTTTTT
once	TRBV4-2	TRBD2	TRBJ2-1	CASSQVLTGGANNEQFF	TGTGCCAGCAGCCAAGTTTTAACGGGAGGGGCAAACAATGAGCAGTTCTTC
.	TRBV5-1	TRBD1	TRBJ1-6	CASSFAGGESPLHF	TGCGCCAGCAGCTTTGCAGGGGGTGAATCACCCCTCCACTTT
.	TRBV28	TRBD1	TRBJ1-6	CASSPIQGQAINSPLHF	TGTGCCAGCAGTCCTATCCAGGGACAGGCTATTAATTCACCCCTCCACTTT
.	TRBV7-3	.	TRBJ2-3	CASSERGGASYSDTQYF	TGTGCCAGCAGCGAACGTGGGGGGGCAAGTTACTCAGATACGCAGTATTTT
.	TRBV28	.	TRBJ1-2	CASSVADGYTF	TGTGCCAGCAGCGTCGCGGATGGCTACACCTTC
.	TRBV20-1	.	TRBJ1-5	CSASFQGLQPQHF	TGCAGTGCTAGTTTTCAGGGGCTTCAGCCCCAGCATTTT
once	TRBV4-1	.	TRBJ2-3	CASSQASVGTDTQYF	TGCGCCAGCAGCCAAGCTAGCGTCGGCACAGATACGCAGTATTTT
few	TRBV28	.	TRBJ1-6	CASSRIHLLNSPLHF	TGTGCCAGCAGTCGAATACACCTGCTCAATTCACCCCTCCACTTT
.	TRBV7-2	TRBD1	TRBJ1-1	CASTFRDRNTEAFF	TGTGCCAGCACCTTCCGGGACAGGAACACTGAAGCTTTCTTT
.	TRBV7-8	TRBD1	TRBJ1-1	CASSQQGTEAFF	TGTGCCAGCAGCCAACAGGGGACTGAAGCTTTCTTT
.	TRBV24-1	TRBD1	TRBJ2-3	CATSVNRGLTDTQYF	TGTGCCACCAGTGTTAACAGGGGGTTAACAGATACGCAGTATTTT
.	TRBV27	.	TRBJ2-6	CASSSRELSSGANVLTF	TGTGCCAGCAGTTCACGGGAGTTAAGCTCTGGGGCCAACGTCCTGACTTTC
.	TRBV3-1/TRBV3-2	TRBD2	TRBJ2-6	CASSESGSRPGANVLTF	TGTGCCAGCAGCGAGAGCGGGAGTAGACCCGGGGCCAACGTCCTGACTTTC
.	TRBV28	TRBD1	TRBJ1-2	CASRPTGRLGGYTF	TGTGCCAGCAGGCCGACAGGGCGCCTTGGTGGCTACACCTTC
.	TRBV28	TRBD1	TRBJ1-5	CAGGQGDGQPQHF	TGTGCCGGGGGACAGGGGGATGGTCAGCCCCAGCATTTT
.	TRBV19	.	TRBJ1-6	CASKAERRGSPLHF	TGTGCCAGTAAAGCCGAGAGAAGAGGTTCACCCCTCCACTTT
.	TRBV2	.	TRBJ2-1	CASNDGTNNEQFF	TGTGCCAGCAATGACGGGACAAACAATGAGCAGTTCTTC
.	TRBV28	.	TRBJ2-5	CASSLRLAEETQYF	TGTGCCAGCAGTTTAAGGCTAGCCGAGGAGACCCAGTACTTC
.	TRBV7-3	TRBD1	TRBJ1-6	CASSLSGQGGSPLHF	TGTGCCAGCAGCTTAAGTGGACAGGGGGGTTCACCCCTCCACTTT
few	TRBV7-2	.	TRBJ1-5	CASSDGQNQPQHF	TGTGCCAGCAGCGACGGACAAAATCAGCCCCAGCATTTT
.	TRBV4-1	.	TRBJ2-3	CASSQDGTHTDTQYF	TGCGCCAGCAGCCAAGATGGTACACACACAGATACGCAGTATTTT
.	TRBV9	.	TRBJ2-1	CASSTLGSNEQFF	TGTGCCAGCAGCACACTAGGGAGCAATGAGCAGTTCTTC
few	TRBV7-2	TRBD1	TRBJ1-6	CASSQDRGSSPLHF	TGTGCCAGCAGCCAGGACAGGGGAAGTTCACCCCTCCACTTT
.	TRBV4-1	.	TRBJ1-4	CASSRQASNEKLFF	TGCGCCAGCAGCCGACAGGCATCTAATGAAAAACTGTTTTTT
.	TRBV9	.	TRBJ2-2	CASSVRVPGELFF	TGTGCCAGCAGCGTCCGGGTTCCCGGGGAGCTGTTTTTT
.	TRBV6-6	.	TRBJ1-1	CASSPYASAALEAFF	TGTGCCAGCAGCCCTTATGCTTCGGCGGCCCTTGAAGCTTTCTTT
.	TRBV19	TRBD2	TRBJ2-4	CASSKILAAPAKNIQYF	TGTGCCAGTAGTAAGATACTAGCGGCCCCAGCCAAAAACATTCAGTACTTC
.	TRBV6-5	.	TRBJ1-2	CASRPDDRRVYGYTF	TGTGCCAGCAGGCCGGATGACAGGCGGGTGTATGGCTACACCTTC
.	TRBV27	.	TRBJ1-5	CASSDTPDRTNQPQHF	TGTGCCAGCAGTGATACGCCTGACAGGACCAATCAGCCCCAGCATTTT
once	TRBV30	.	TRBJ1-3	CAWSVGGSSGNTIYF	TGTGCCTGGAGTGTCGGGGGTTCTTCTGGAAACACCATATATTTT
.	TRBV28	TRBD1	TRBJ1-4	CASSPGTGVEKLFF	TGTGCCAGCAGTCCCGGGACAGGGGTTGAAAAACTGTTTTTT
.	TRBV6-6	TRBD1	TRBJ1-2	CASRKGQTNYGYTF	TGTGCCAGCAGGAAGGGACAGACTAACTATGGCTACACCTTC
.	TRBV7-9	.	TRBJ1-5	CASSEYSYQPQHF	TGTGCCAGCAGCGAGTACAGTTATCAGCCCCAGCATTTT
.	TRBV28	TRBD1	TRBJ1-6	CASSLKGALFFGSPLHF	TGTGCCAGCAGTTTAAAGGGGGCGCTTTTTTTTGGTTCACCCCTCCACTTT
once	TRBV5-5	TRBD2	TRBJ2-1	CASSLAGRELFF	TGTGCCAGCAGCTTGGCGGGGCGGGAGTTGTTCTTC
.	TRBV3-1/TRBV3-2	.	TRBJ1-2	CASSQGYRPVGRDGYTF	TGTGCCAGCAGCCAAGGATATCGGCCAGTGGGGAGGGATGGCTACACCTTC
.	TRBV7-7	TRBD2	TRBJ2-1	CASSFGPTSGNEQFF	TGTGCTAGCAGCTTTGGGCCGACTAGCGGCAATGAGCAGTTCTTC
.	TRBV6-2/TRBV6-3	.	TRBJ1-6	CASSQTRRVNSPLHF	TGTGCCAGCAGCCAGACGAGGAGGGTTAATTCACCCCTCCACTTT
.	TRBV24-1	.	TRBJ2-7	CATSLTTPPYEQYF	TGTGCCACCAGTCTCACAACCCCTCCCTACGAGCAGTACTTC
.	TRBV20-1	.	TRBJ1-2	CSASPQGNYGYTF	TGCAGTGCTAGTCCCCAGGGGAACTATGGCTACACCTTC